This T cell receptor (beta chain) was sequenced for a study of blood T cell repertoires in COVID-19. Turning to the study itself: The samples span acute and convalescent COVID-19 from the United States, Italy and Spain. The cDNA or gDNA used as material had been derived from T cells, B-cell-depleted T cells, or PBMCs.

Germline V gene sequence: CDR1 LGHDT, CDR2 YNNKEL (reference sequence). CDR3 length: 16 amino acids. V lost 0 bases and J lost 0, with 11 bases in between. The method was immunoSEQ multiplex PCR; TCRdb's version includes in-frame clones alone and lacks a portion of them. This table holds under 250,000 clones, around 82% found once. This clonotype was obtained from a man aged 45-65 years with active or convalescent COVID-19. The chain couples TRBV3-1 (or the pseudogene TRBV3-2) to TRBJ1-2; D is perhaps TRBD1 (6 bases). Sequenced material: peripheral blood. In DNA form, the CDR3 reads TGTGCCAGCAGCCAAGAGATACAGGGAGCTAACTATGGCTACACCTTC. Its protein product is CASSQEIQGANYGYTF.